This is a list of T cell receptor beta chains from one sample in a study of blood T cell repertoires in COVID-19. Sequencing used immunoSEQ multiplex PCR; TCRdb keeps in-frame clones, though not all of them. The sample carries 150,000 to 200,000 clones, 92% recorded once. Sequencing input: peripheral blood. These TCRs come from a man younger than 40 with COVID-19, enrolled during active disease. The CDR3 runs from the conserved cysteine through the conserved F or W. The D gene is left open where the match is weak. A clone size is listed for some rows: how often the clone was seen (once, few, many), or a class if it is expanded.

d_gene: .
v_gene: TRBV28
j_gene: TRBJ1-2
abundance: .
len: 15
CDR3aa: CASSPPGTRGLGYTF
CDR3nt: TGTGCCAGCAGTCCCCCAGGAACCAGGGGCCTTGGCTACACCTTC

d_gene: TRBD1
v_gene: TRBV7-2
j_gene: TRBJ1-2
abundance: once
len: 16
CDR3aa: CASSATGGDPISRYTF
CDR3nt: TGTGCCAGCAGTGCGACAGGGGGGGATCCAATCTCTCGCTACACCTTC

d_gene: TRBD1
v_gene: TRBV5-1
j_gene: TRBJ1-3
abundance: .
len: 15
CDR3aa: CASSLDRGLGNTIYF
CDR3nt: TGCGCCAGCAGCTTGGACAGGGGGCTAGGAAACACCATATATTTT

d_gene: TRBD1
v_gene: TRBV19
j_gene: TRBJ1-1
abundance: .
len: 17
CDR3aa: CASSDSGTGGLNTEAFF
CDR3nt: TGTGCCAGTTCCGACTCCGGGACAGGGGGGTTGAACACTGAAGCTTTCTTT

d_gene: .
v_gene: TRBV20-1
j_gene: TRBJ2-1
abundance: .
len: 11
CDR3aa: CSVAASHEQFF
CDR3nt: TGCAGTGTCGCCGCGAGTCATGAGCAGTTCTTC

d_gene: TRBD1
v_gene: TRBV10-3
j_gene: TRBJ2-7
abundance: .
len: 17
CDR3aa: CAISESIRDRDSYEQYF
CDR3nt: TGTGCCATCAGTGAGTCCATCCGGGACAGGGATTCCTACGAGCAGTACTTC

d_gene: TRBD2
v_gene: TRBV6-1
j_gene: TRBJ2-5
abundance: few
len: 16
CDR3aa: CASSELAGGPQETQYF
CDR3nt: TGTGCCAGCAGTGAACTAGCGGGGGGCCCACAAGAGACCCAGTACTTC

d_gene: .
v_gene: TRBV7-3
j_gene: TRBJ2-7
abundance: .
len: 14
CDR3aa: CASSLLGAGYEQYF
CDR3nt: TGTGCCAGCAGCTTGCTCGGGGCGGGGTACGAGCAGTACTTC

d_gene: .
v_gene: TRBV25-1
j_gene: TRBJ1-2
abundance: .
len: 17
CDR3aa: CASSDVGGGGGWYGYTF
CDR3nt: TGTGCCAGCAGTGATGTCGGTGGTGGGGGCGGTTGGTATGGCTACACCTTC

d_gene: .
v_gene: TRBV2
j_gene: TRBJ1-5
abundance: .
len: 15
CDR3aa: CASRDYGGNNQPQHF
CDR3nt: TGTGCCAGCAGAGACTACGGGGGGAACAATCAGCCCCAGCATTTT

d_gene: .
v_gene: TRBV5-1
j_gene: TRBJ2-3
abundance: .
len: 15
CDR3aa: CASSLGAGNTDTQYF
CDR3nt: TGCGCCAGCAGCTTGGGGGCAGGGAACACAGATACGCAGTATTTT

d_gene: .
v_gene: TRBV19
j_gene: TRBJ1-1
abundance: .
len: 13
CDR3aa: CASSMGQNTEAFF
CDR3nt: TGTGCCAGTAGTATGGGACAGAACACTGAAGCTTTCTTT